This TCR beta chain originates from a study of shared clonotypes between healthy human individuals (dated by TCRdb to 2019 to 2021). Study-wide context: A couple of women and a few men aged 18 to 49 years were included in the cohort. For each donor, CD4 naive and CD4 memory were each given three plates, CD8 naive was given two plates, and CD8 memory was given one plate. To estimate repertoire size and how much clonotype sharing occurs between individuals, the study deeply sequenced the blood TCR repertoires of five or six healthy adults. Different laboratories and diverse techniques were used to prepare libraries and sequence TCR repertoires, to increase sequencing depth and limit assay-specific biases. Between about 0.94 and 8.9 billion PBMCs per donor were obtained by leukapheresis. Results and caveats for the whole study, not just this receptor: Even with the large sequencing depth, rarefaction of the sorted-subset datasets indicated that sequencing was incomplete. Pairwise subsampling indicated that sequencing depth was expected to affect the degree of clonotype sharing among donors. Clonotypes shared by all four sorted-subset donors showed higher generation probabilities than non-shared clonotypes. Naive subsets generally had larger estimated clonotype richness than memory subsets. Sampling was restricted to blood, and TCR repertoires in tissue are likely to differ from TCR repertoires in blood. When four donors were compared, the shared fraction of clonotypes was roughly 5% for naive CD4, more than 3% for naive CD8, 2% to 2.5% for memory CD4, and roughly 0.4% for memory CD8. Because the study included a small number of donors, the genetic and exposure-history diversity represented was limited.

Reading the germline V gene gives CDR1 SNHLY and CDR2 FYNNEI. Counted from cysteine to phenylalanine, this CDR3 has 14 amino acids. The read is trimmed to its CDR3 DNA, 42 bases read in frame from base 1. Deletion took 3 bases off V and 0 bases off J, with a span of 7 bases between the germline ends. Healthy HIV-negative adults with no recently reported acute infections or vaccinations were included as donors. All donors were Caucasian adults living in Nashville, Tennessee, USA. CD4+ T cells were enriched through magnetic negative selection, after which naive cells were positively selected on CD45RA and the remaining negative fraction served as the memory subset. After blood collection by leukapheresis, PBMCs were isolated using Ficoll-Histopaque density gradient centrifugation and then cryopreserved in the vapor phase of liquid nitrogen. Analytical flow cytometry was used to check the purity and quantity of every magnetically sorted T cell population. From each sorted fraction, genomic DNA was isolated and quantified by UV absorbance on a Nanodrop 2000c.

A word on this clone: Its antigen is unknown. Per-base quality was not reported, and no clone a single base away is much larger than it.

Using the deep immunoSEQ assay, TCR CDR3 regions were amplified from genomic DNA by multiplex PCR. For each cell subset, the extracted genomic DNA was distributed evenly across all wells of several immunoSEQ 96-well plates, and each plate served as one replicate. For sorted subsets, 200 ng of genomic DNA, equivalent to around 31,000 T cell genomes, went into each replicate PCR. Purified libraries were measured with a Qubit 3.0 fluorometer, size-checked on a Bioanalyzer 2100, and measured again with the KAPA Library Quantification kit. Every immunoSEQ 96-well plate was sequenced on a separate single-read 150-cycle Illumina NextSeq 550 flow cell. In the source study's methods: The immunoSEQ output contained only junctional sequences without quality scores, so filtering could not match that applied to full-length reads. Sequences were annotated with PyIR, a Python wrapper for IgBLAST v1.9, and V/J genes and CDR3 were assigned using IMGT germline references. Reads were filtered out if the reads had weak V/J assignments (E-value above 1e-6), no CDR3, stop codons, out-of-frame junctions, or ambiguous translated residues. V3J clonotypes were defined by identical inferred V gene, J gene, and CDR3 amino acid sequence. Percentage overlap between repertoires was calculated by dividing the number of shared unique clonotypes by the size of the smaller repertoire. Repertoire richness was assessed with RTK rarefaction, the Chao1 estimator, and Recon v2.1 estimates of unobserved clonotypes. Generation probabilities for all TCRbeta clonotypes obtained by the gDNA method from a handful of donors were computed using OLGA. Sourced from immuneACCESS, this table was stored by TCRdb with only in-frame sequences that have V and J called. A share of the clones is absent; for the studies checked, an unresolved V gene accounts for under half, and the remainder has no known explanation. The DNA gave D and trimming, while V, J and clone size come from that table. This sample has millions of clones in its table, and 93% of those were observed once. The top ten clonotypes cover about 0.37% of the sample.

The chain is encoded by TRBV2 joined to TRBJ2-3; possibly the D gene is TRBD2, per 5 matching bases. The source of this sequence is a young man in good health. Some clones in this sample may be carry-over from other donors' samples. Sequencing was done on a sample of naive CD4+ T cells from PBMCs. This sample's cell subset or site label indicates: CD45RA+ positively selected. For the CDR3, the sequence is CASSDQRSTDTQYF. The nucleotide sequence is given as TGTGCCAGCAGTGATCAGCGGAGCACAGATACGCAGTATTTT.